This TCR beta chain was identified in a study of control samples from healthy donors and cancer patients. The method was immunoSEQ multiplex PCR; TCRdb's version includes in-frame clones alone and lacks a portion of them. The repertoire includes around 140,000 clones, approximately 92% of them detected once, and around 5.8% sits in the top ten. Sequences were obtained from blood. This TCR was recovered from a young man in good health.

The CDR3 loop is CASSHGDRDQPQHF. Here the CDR3 DNA reads TGTGCCAGCAGCCATGGAGACAGGGATCAGCCCCAGCATTTT. The chain joins TRBV3-1 (or the pseudogene TRBV3-2) to TRBJ1-5, with 7 nucleotides matching TRBD1. Germline loops: CDR1 LGHDT, CDR2 YNNKEL (reference sequence). The CDR3 is 14 amino acids. Trimming took 3 bases from V and 5 from J; bases not matched to a gene: 4.